This T cell receptor (beta chain) was identified during a study of blood T cell repertoires in COVID-19. Background on the study: Acute and convalescent COVID-19 specimens originated in the United States, Italy and Spain. Nucleic acid was either cDNA or gDNA, and it came from T cells, B-cell-depleted T cells, or PBMCs.

Original processing methods: How many nucleated cells were present was estimated from reference gene primer amplification. Only in-frame clones appear in the TCRdb table, and some are missing; sequencing was by immunoSEQ multiplex PCR. V and J calls and clone size are copied from that table; D and trimming were computed from the DNA. The sample includes 130,000 to 150,000 clones, about 83% of them seen just once. V dropped 9 bases and J dropped 8 bases, with 13 bases sitting between them. The CDR3 extends over 11 amino acids. CDR1 MNHEY and CDR2 SVGAGI come from the germline V gene. This chain joins TRBV6-5 and TRBJ1-2; D not certain. The source of this sequence is a woman aged 35 to 49 with acute or convalescent COVID-19. Sequenced: peripheral blood. CDR3 bases: TGTGCCAGTGGCGAGGGAAGGGGCTACACCTTC. It yields the protein CASGEGRGYTF.